A single T cell receptor (beta chain) is shown here with its context. This entry belongs to a study of blood T cell repertoires in COVID-19. Study context: Acute and convalescent COVID-19 specimens originated in the United States, Italy and Spain. In each case, the material was cDNA or gDNA derived from T cells, B-cell-depleted T cells, or PBMCs.

As processed by the authors: Amplifying reference gene primers gave estimates of nucleated cell counts. Using immunoSEQ multiplex PCR, the repertoire was profiled, and TCRdb retains in-frame clones only, with some absent. That table supplies the V and J calls and clone size; D and trimming were determined from the DNA. The table records about 87,000 clones, roughly four fifths of them present only once. This receptor was obtained from a woman in her sixties or seventies with acute or convalescent COVID-19. The sequenced sample was peripheral blood.

CDR3: CAWSSGLNEKLFF. CDR3 nucleotide sequence: TGTGCCTGGAGTTCAGGCCTTAATGAAAAACTGTTTTTT. The rearrangement links TRBV30 to TRBJ1-4; D is unclear. Germline V lookup: CDR1 GTSNPN, CDR2 SVGIG (reference sequence). V was cut by 2 bases and J by 4 bases, with 8 bases left in between. The CDR3 consists of 13 residues.